This T cell receptor beta chain stems from a study of shared clonotypes between healthy human individuals. About the study: The people who gave samples were a couple of women and three men aged 18 to 49. The study's findings and limits: The sampled material consisted only of blood, and tissue repertoires are likely to differ.

Every subset's genomic DNA went evenly onto several immunoSEQ plates. The assay was immunoSEQ multiplex PCR, and TCRdb's table has in-frame clones only and misses some. This table holds around 610,000 clones, 95% to 96% found once. Concerning this clone: As yet, its antigen is unknown.

Naive CD8 isolation took CD45RO-negative cells positively selected for CCR7 and excluded terminally differentiated effector memory CD45RA+ cells. Germline loops: CDR1 MDHEN, CDR2 SYDVKM. The CDR3 contains 13 residues. Trimming cost V 8 bases and J 5 bases, with 16 bases left between them. This sequence was found in a woman aged 25 to 39 in good health. The chain links TRBV28 to TRBJ2-7; possibly TRBD2 for D (6 bases). What was sequenced was naive CD8+ T cells sorted from blood. CDR3 in DNA: TGTGCCAGCTCCCTCCGCGGGAACAACGAGCAGTACTTC. Its translation: CASSLRGNNEQYF.